Below are 7 T cell receptor beta chains sequenced from a single sample in a study of patients and donors after allogeneic stem cell transplantation. Each CDR3 protein is one row after TCRdb ran MiXCR on the RT-PCR reads. The repertoire has about 210,000 distinct CDR3 sequences, over 30% of them found once; the top ten carry around a tenth. The sequenced sample consisted of blood, either unsorted or a sorted T cell fraction (not recorded which). Receptor source: a human donor who was either an allogeneic HSCT recipient or a stem cell or donor lymphocyte infusion donor (not recorded which). It is not recorded whose cells these are; they may come from a transplant donor.

The V gene is TRBV3-1, the J gene TRBJ2-7, with a possible D match to TRBD2 (7 bases). The germline CDR1 and CDR2 sequences are LGHDT and YNNKEL (reference sequence). The CDR3 runs to 15 residues. V dropped 4 bases and J dropped 3 bases, with 16 bases sitting between them. The CDR3 nucleotides read TGTGCCAGCAGCCGCCCCGGGGGGCTTTTCTACGAGCAGTACTTC. It specifies CASSRPGGLFYEQYF.

In nucleotides, the CDR3 is TGTGCCAGCAGTTTAACTAGCGGGGGTACTAGCACAGATACGCAGTATTTT. It yields the protein CASSLTSGGTSTDTQYF. This rearrangement joins TRBV12-3 or TRBV12-4 to TRBJ2-3; 11 bases agree with TRBD2. J lost 0 bases, V lost 2 bases, and 4 bases had no gene match. The CDR3 runs 17 residues.

The V gene is TRBV5-1, the J gene TRBJ1-2, with D possibly TRBD1 on 5 matching bases. Germline CDR1 is SGHRS and CDR2 is YFSETQ. Trimming removed 4 bases at V and 3 bases at J, with 16 bases between. This CDR3 contains 15 residues. Here the CDR3 DNA reads TGCGCCAGCAGCCCGGGACTCCAAGGGGACTATGGCTACACCTTC. This codes for CASSPGLQGDYGYTF.

In this sample, this clonotype turned up many times. The rearrangement links TRBV7-9 to TRBJ2-2, with D unresolved. The CDR3 has 14 residues. Trimming pared 4 bases from V and 7 bases from J, leaving 13 bases between. Germline V gives CDR1 SEHNR, CDR2 FQNEAQ (reference sequence). DNA of the CDR3: TGTGCCAGCAGCTCACTAAACGGCAGCGGGGAGCTGTTTTTT. This encodes CASSSLNGSGELFF.

The chain employs TRBV19 and TRBJ1-1, with D perhaps matching TRBD1 (5 bases). Trimming left V 4 bases short and J 3 bases short, with 12 bases between. CDR1 and CDR2 (germline): LNHDA, SQIVND (reference sequence). The CDR3 consists of 14 residues. CDR3 DNA: TGTGCCAGTAGTAAGGGACCCAGGGACACTGAAGCTTTCTTT. Residues: CASSKGPRDTEAFF.

The chain uses TRBV12-3 or TRBV12-4 and TRBJ2-5, with unresolved D. The CDR3 extends over 13 amino acids. V was clipped by 6 bases and J by 2 bases, with 10 bases between them. The CDR3 sequence is CASSPWNQETQYF. In DNA form, the CDR3 reads TGTGCCAGCAGCCCCTGGAATCAAGAGACCCAGTACTTC.

This rearrangement joins TRBV7-3 to TRBJ2-3; D remains unclear. This CDR3 region has 13 residues. V lost 5 bases, J lost 5 bases, and 11 bases lay in between. Germline V gene lookup returns CDR1 SGHTA and CDR2 FQGTGA. This CDR3 reads CASSPQVQDTQYF. As DNA, the CDR3 is TGTGCCAGCAGCCCACAAGTGCAAGATACGCAGTATTTT.